These 19 T cell receptor beta chains were sequenced from one sample in a study of cytomegalovirus exposure and HLA in healthy donors. Primers for the PCR totalled 60 Vbeta and 13 Jbeta. Generated by immunoSEQ multiplex PCR, the TCRdb table keeps only in-frame clones and is missing some. The sample records around 220,000 clones, about 74% being singletons. The sequenced material came from PBMCs. The source of these receptors is a man aged 40-49 years in good health and CMV-seronegative.

This clone was recorded only once. This chain connects TRBV13 to TRBJ2-2, with 7 bases lining up with TRBD2. The germline V gene encodes CDR1 PRHDT and CDR2 FYEKMQ (reference sequence). The ends lost 5 bases at V and 6 bases at J; junction bases unmatched: 6. The CDR3 consists of 14 residues. This CDR3 is CASSRLASPGELFF. The DNA of the CDR3 is TGTGCCAGCAGCCGACTAGCATCTCCCGGGGAGCTGTTTTTT.

V is TRBV6-5 and J is TRBJ2-1; a possible D gene is TRBD1 (6 bases). Trimming stripped 1 base from V and 2 bases from J, with 12 bases between. From germline, CDR1 is MNHEY and CDR2 SVGAGI. This CDR3 contains 16 residues. The CDR3 protein is CASSYLSGVAYNEQFF. The CDR3 DNA follows: TGTGCCAGCAGTTACTTATCAGGGGTGGCCTACAATGAGCAGTTCTTC.

The chain couples TRBV10-3 to TRBJ1-5; D uncertain. Germline lookup yields CDR1 ENHRY and CDR2 SYGVKD. Trimming removed 4 bases from V and 7 bases from J, with 11 bases in between. This CDR3 has 13 amino acids. The DNA for the CDR3 is TGTGCCATCAGTGGGGGAGAATCACAGCCCCAGCATTTT. Translating it yields CAISGGESQPQHF.

This clone appeared a single time. V and J are TRBV10-3 and TRBJ1-5; unclear D gene. Trimming cost V 3 bases and J 0 bases, with 12 bases left between them. Germline values: CDR1 ENHRY, CDR2 SYGVKD. There are 16 residues in the CDR3. CDR3 amino acids: CAISEGSLGSNQPQHF. The CDR3 nucleotides read TGTGCCATCAGTGAAGGCAGCCTAGGTAGCAATCAGCCCCAGCATTTT.

In this sample, this clone turned up once. V usage is TRBV6-5 and J usage is TRBJ2-1; 11 bases line up with TRBD1. This CDR3 has 15 residues. Per germline, CDR1 MNHEY and CDR2 SVGAGI. The trim removed 4 bases at V and 4 bases at J, leaving 3 bases unmatched. The CDR3: CASSWGQGEYNEQFF. The CDR3 DNA sequence: TGTGCCAGCAGTTGGGGACAGGGGGAATACAATGAGCAGTTCTTC.

The chain has TRBV5-1 and TRBJ2-7, with TRBD1 matching over 9 bases. CDR3 length: 16 amino acids. Germline CDR1 is SGHRS and CDR2 is YFSETQ. With V trimmed by 0 bases and J by 4 bases, 8 bases remained unmatched. CDR3 in amino acids: CASSLAGTGIGYEQYF. As DNA, the CDR3 is TGCGCCAGCAGCTTGGCCGGGACAGGGATAGGGTACGAGCAGTACTTC.

This rearrangement joins TRBV4-1 to TRBJ2-2; 7 nucleotides align to TRBD2. Germline V lookup: CDR1 MGHRA, CDR2 YSYEKL. V trimming: 3 bases; J trimming: 3 bases; junction bases outside the gene matches: 10. CDR3 length: 17 amino acids. CDR3 region: CASSQARSGDYTGELFF. The DNA for the CDR3 is TGCGCCAGCAGCCAGGCTCGGAGCGGGGACTACACCGGGGAGCTGTTTTTT.

This chain links TRBV6-1 with TRBJ2-1, with 15 bases lining up with TRBD2. The CDR3 runs 17 residues. CDR1 is MNHNS, CDR2 SASEGT, per germline. The junction had 1 base not matched to a gene; V was cut back by 0 bases and J by 4 bases. CDR3 residues: CASSEAGLAGGYNEQFF. The CDR3 nucleotides read TGTGCCAGCAGTGAAGCAGGACTAGCGGGGGGGTACAATGAGCAGTTCTTC.

This clone was picked up a small number of times. The chain has TRBV19 and TRBJ2-2; 7 nucleotides align to TRBD2. The V gene's germline CDR1 is LNHDA and CDR2 SQIVND (reference sequence). V lost 5 bases and J lost 2; bases outside the gene matches: 17. The CDR3 is 19 residues long. CDR3 loop: CASSPRRLSGVINTGELFF. CDR3 in DNA: TGTGCCAGTAGTCCCCGGCGTTTGAGCGGGGTTATAAACACCGGGGAGCTGTTTTTT.

A single count supports this clone. V and J are TRBV5-1 and TRBJ1-1; 10 nucleotides agree with TRBD1. CDR3 length: 15 residues. J was trimmed by 4 bases and V by 0 bases; bases with no gene match: 3. Germline assignment: CDR1 SGHRS and CDR2 YFSETQ. In DNA, the CDR3 is TGCGCCAGCAGCTTGGCGACAGGGGGCCGCACTGAAGCTTTCTTT. Its translation: CASSLATGGRTEAFF. The variable domain in full, with the rest retrieved from reference TRBV5-1 and TRBJ1-1, is KAGVTQTPRYLIKTRGQQVTLSCSPISGHRSVSWYQQTPGQGLQFLFEYFSETQRNKGNFPGRFSGRQFSNSRSEMNVSTLELGDSALYLCASSLATGGRTEAFFGQGTRLTVV.

This chain joins TRBV7-2 and TRBJ2-7; 10 bases match TRBD1. The germline V gene encodes CDR1 SGHTA and CDR2 FQGNSA. V shed 4 bases, J shed 0 bases, and the junction held 3 bases outside the gene matches. The CDR3 is 15 amino acids. The CDR3 region has the DNA TGTGCCAGCAGCTACGACAGGGGGCGCTCCTACGAGCAGTACTTC. Protein: CASSYDRGRSYEQYF.

This clone was observed a few times. The chain carries TRBV12-5 and TRBJ1-1; a possible D gene is TRBD1 (5 bases). Trimming removed 2 bases at V and 4 bases at J, with 14 bases between. The CDR3 is made up of 15 amino acids. Germline loops: CDR1 LGHNT, CDR2 FRNRAP. CDR3 coding DNA: TGTGCTAGTGGTTTGAGGAAGGGGCCGGGCACTGAAGCTTTCTTT. It codes for CASGLRKGPGTEAFF. The variable domain in full, completed from reference TRBV12-5 and TRBJ1-1, reads DARVTQTPRHKVTEMGQEVTMRCQPILGHNTVFWYRQTMMQGLELLAYFRNRAPLDDSGMPKDRFSAEMPDATLATLKIQPSEPRDSAVYFCASGLRKGPGTEAFFGQGTRLTVV.

In its sample, this clone was seen once. The chain joins TRBV15 to TRBJ1-5, with D possibly being TRBD1 (5 bases). Germline V CDR1 and CDR2: LNHNV, YYDKDF (reference sequence). Trimming left V 0 bases short and J 4 bases short, with 10 bases between. This CDR3 has 15 residues. The CDR3 loop is CATSRDQGRNQPQHF. The CDR3 nucleotides are TGTGCCACCAGCAGAGATCAGGGCAGAAATCAGCCCCAGCATTTT.

This clone has just one count. V usage is TRBV7-9 and J usage is TRBJ2-1; 10 bases fit TRBD2. CDR3 length: 14 residues. Losses at the gene ends were 7 bases for V and 7 bases for J; bases not matched to a gene: 7. Germline assignment: CDR1 SEHNR and CDR2 FQNEAQ (reference sequence). The DNA of the CDR3 is TGTGCCAGCACCGGCCTAGCGGGAGTTAATGAGCAGTTCTTC. It yields the protein CASTGLAGVNEQFF.

This chain links TRBV28 with TRBJ2-1; D is unresolved. In germline, CDR1 is MDHEN, CDR2 SYDVKM. This CDR3 is 15 amino acids long. Deletions cut 2 bases from V and 8 bases from J, with 16 bases between. Here the CDR3 DNA reads TGTGCCAGCAGTTTACGAGCCCTCGCAAGCGATGAGCAGTTCTTC. Translated: CASSLRALASDEQFF.

The rearrangement links TRBV5-1 to TRBJ2-1, with a tentative D call TRBD2 (5 bases). Trimming pared 3 bases from V and 0 bases from J, leaving 13 bases between. The germline V gene encodes CDR1 SGHRS and CDR2 YFSETQ. The CDR3 is 16 residues long. This CDR3 reads CASSSRLLSSYNEQFF. The DNA for the CDR3 is TGCGCCAGCAGCTCGCGACTACTAAGCTCCTACAATGAGCAGTTCTTC. Looking up the rest from reference TRBV5-1 and TRBJ2-1 gives the full variable domain: KAGVTQTPRYLIKTRGQQVTLSCSPISGHRSVSWYQQTPGQGLQFLFEYFSETQRNKGNFPGRFSGRQFSNSRSEMNVSTLELGDSALYLCASSSRLLSSYNEQFFGPGTRLTVL.

V and J are TRBV7-6 and TRBJ1-5, with 7 bases identical to TRBD1. The CDR3 has 15 amino acids. The V gene's germline CDR1 is SGHVS and CDR2 FNYEAQ. The V gene end was trimmed by 2 bases and the J gene end by 4 bases; junction bases not matched to a gene: 5. The CDR3 coding sequence is TGTGCCAGCAGCTTAACCGGGACAGATAATCAGCCCCAGCATTTT. This encodes CASSLTGTDNQPQHF.

This clone was counted a single time. The chain uses TRBV15 and TRBJ1-1; 7 bases match TRBD1. The CDR3 sequence is 14 residues long. The germline V gene has CDR1 LNHNV and CDR2 YYDKDF (reference sequence). J gave up 4 bases and V 6 bases, and 8 bases lay outside the gene matches. The CDR3 loop is CATSFDRVATEAFF. The CDR3 DNA reads as TGTGCCACCAGTTTCGACAGGGTGGCCACTGAAGCTTTCTTT.

V gene TRBV29-1 combines with J gene TRBJ2-3, with 11 bases that match TRBD2. Germline V lookup: CDR1 SQVTM, CDR2 ANQGSEA. The CDR3 covers 15 residues. Trimming removed 6 bases from V and 0 bases from J; junction bases left unmatched: 5. The CDR3 loop is CSVTSGGISTDTQYF. As DNA, the CDR3 is TGCAGCGTAACTAGCGGGGGCATCAGCACAGATACGCAGTATTTT.